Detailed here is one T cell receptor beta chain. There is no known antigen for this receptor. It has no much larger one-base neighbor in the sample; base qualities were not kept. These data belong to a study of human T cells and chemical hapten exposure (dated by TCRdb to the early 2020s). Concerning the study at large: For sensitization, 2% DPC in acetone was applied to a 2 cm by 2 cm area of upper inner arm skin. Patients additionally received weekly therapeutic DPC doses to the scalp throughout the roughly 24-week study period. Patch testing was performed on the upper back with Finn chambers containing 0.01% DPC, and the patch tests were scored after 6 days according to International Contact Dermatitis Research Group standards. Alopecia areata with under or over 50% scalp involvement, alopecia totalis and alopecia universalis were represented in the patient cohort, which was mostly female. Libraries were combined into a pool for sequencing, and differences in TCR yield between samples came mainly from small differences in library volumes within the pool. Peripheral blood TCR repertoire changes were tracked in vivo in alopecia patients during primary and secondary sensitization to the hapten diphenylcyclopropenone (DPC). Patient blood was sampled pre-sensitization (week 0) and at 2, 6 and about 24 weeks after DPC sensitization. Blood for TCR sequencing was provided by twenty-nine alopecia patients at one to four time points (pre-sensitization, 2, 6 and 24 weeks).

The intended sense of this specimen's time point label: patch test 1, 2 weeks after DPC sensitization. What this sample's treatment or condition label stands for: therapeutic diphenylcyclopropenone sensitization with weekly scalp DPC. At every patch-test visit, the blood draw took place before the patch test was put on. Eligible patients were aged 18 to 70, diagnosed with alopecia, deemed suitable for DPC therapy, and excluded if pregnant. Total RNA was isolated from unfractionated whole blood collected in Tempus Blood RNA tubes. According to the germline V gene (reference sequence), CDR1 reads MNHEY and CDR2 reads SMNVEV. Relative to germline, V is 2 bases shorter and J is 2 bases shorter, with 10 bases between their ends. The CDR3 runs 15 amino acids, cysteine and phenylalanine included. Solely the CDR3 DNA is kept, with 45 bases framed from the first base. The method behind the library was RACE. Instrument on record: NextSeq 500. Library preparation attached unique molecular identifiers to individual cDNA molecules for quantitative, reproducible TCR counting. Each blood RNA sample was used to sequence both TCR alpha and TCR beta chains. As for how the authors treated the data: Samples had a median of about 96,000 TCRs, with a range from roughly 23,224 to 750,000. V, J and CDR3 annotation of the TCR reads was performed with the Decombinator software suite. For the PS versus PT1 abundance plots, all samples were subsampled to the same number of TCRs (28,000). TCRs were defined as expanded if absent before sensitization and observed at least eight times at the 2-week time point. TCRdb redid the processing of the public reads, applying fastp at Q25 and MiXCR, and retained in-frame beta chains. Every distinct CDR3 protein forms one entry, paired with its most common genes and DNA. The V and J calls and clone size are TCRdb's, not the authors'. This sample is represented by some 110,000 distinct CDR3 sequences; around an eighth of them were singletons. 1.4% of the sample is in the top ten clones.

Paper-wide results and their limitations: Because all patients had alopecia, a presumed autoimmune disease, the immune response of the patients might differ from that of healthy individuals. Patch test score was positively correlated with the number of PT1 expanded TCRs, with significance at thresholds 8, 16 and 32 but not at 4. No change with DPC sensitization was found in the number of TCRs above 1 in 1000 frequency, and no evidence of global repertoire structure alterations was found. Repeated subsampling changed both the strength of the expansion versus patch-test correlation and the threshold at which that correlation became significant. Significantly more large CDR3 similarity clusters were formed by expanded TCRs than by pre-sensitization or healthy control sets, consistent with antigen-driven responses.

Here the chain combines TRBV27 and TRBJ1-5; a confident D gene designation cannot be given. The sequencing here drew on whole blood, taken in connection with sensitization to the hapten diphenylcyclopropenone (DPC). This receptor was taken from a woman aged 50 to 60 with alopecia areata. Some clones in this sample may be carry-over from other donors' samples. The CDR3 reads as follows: CASSLTGIGNQPQHF. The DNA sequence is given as TGTGCCAGCAGTTTAACGGGGATCGGCAATCAGCCCCAGCATTTT.